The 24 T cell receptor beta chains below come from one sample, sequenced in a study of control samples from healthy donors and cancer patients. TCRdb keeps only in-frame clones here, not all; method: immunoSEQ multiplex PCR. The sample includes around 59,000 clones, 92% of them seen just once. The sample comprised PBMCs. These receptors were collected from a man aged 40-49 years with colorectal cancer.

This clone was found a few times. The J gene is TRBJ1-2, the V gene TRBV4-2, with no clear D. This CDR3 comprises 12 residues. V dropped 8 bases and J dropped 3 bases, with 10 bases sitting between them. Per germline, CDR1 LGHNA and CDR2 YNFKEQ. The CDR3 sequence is CASFSDDYGYTF. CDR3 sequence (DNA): TGTGCCAGCTTCTCCGACGACTATGGCTACACCTTC.

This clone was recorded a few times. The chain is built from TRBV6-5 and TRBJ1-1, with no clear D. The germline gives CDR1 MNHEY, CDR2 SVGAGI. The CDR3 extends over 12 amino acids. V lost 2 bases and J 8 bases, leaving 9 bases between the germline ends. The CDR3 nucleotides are TGTGCCAGCAGTTACCCTATGGCAGAAGCTTTCTTT. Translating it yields CASSYPMAEAFF.

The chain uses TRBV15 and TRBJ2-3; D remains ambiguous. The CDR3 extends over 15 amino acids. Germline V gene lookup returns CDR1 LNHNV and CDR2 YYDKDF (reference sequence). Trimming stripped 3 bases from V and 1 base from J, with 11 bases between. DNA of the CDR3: TGTGCCACCAGCAGTGTGGGCACTGGCACAGATACGCAGTATTTT. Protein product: CATSSVGTGTDTQYF. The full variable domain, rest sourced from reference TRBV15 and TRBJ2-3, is DAMVIQNPRYQVTQFGKPVTLSCSQTLNHNVMYWYQQKSSQAPKLLFHYYDKDFNNEADTPDNFQSRRPNTSFCFLDIRSPGLGDTAMYLCATSSVGTGTDTQYFGPGTRLTVL.

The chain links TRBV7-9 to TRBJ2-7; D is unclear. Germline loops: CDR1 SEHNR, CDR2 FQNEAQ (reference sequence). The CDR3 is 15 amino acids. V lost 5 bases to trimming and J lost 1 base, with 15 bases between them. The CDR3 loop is CASSTVGSKSYEQYF. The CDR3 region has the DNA TGTGCCAGCAGCACGGTGGGATCTAAATCCTACGAGCAGTACTTC. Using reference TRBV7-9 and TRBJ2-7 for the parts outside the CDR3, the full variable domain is DTGVSQNPRHKITKRGQNVTFRCDPISEHNRLYWYRQTLGQGPEFLTYFQNEAQLEKSRLLSDRFSAERPKGSFSTLEIQRTEQGDSAMYLCASSTVGSKSYEQYFGPGTRLTVT.

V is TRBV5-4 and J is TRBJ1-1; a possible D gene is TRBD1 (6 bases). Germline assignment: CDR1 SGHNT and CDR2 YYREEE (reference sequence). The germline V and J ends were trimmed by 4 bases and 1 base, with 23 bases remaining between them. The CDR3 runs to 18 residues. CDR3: CASSTGLGGGGWNTEAFF. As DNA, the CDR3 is TGTGCCAGCAGCACGGGTTTGGGGGGCGGAGGATGGAACACTGAAGCTTTCTTT.

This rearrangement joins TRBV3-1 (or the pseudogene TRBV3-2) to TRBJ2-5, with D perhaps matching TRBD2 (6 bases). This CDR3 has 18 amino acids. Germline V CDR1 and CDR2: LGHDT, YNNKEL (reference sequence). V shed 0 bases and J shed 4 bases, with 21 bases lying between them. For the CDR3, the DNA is TGTGCCAGCAGCCAAGATACGTCGAAACGGGGGATAAGAGAGACCCAGTACTTC. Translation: CASSQDTSKRGIRETQYF.

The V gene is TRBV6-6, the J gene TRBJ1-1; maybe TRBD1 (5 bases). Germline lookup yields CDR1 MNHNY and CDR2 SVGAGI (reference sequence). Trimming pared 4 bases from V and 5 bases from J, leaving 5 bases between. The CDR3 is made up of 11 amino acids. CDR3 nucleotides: TGTGCCAGCAGTTCAGGGACTGAAGCTTTCTTT. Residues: CASSSGTEAFF.

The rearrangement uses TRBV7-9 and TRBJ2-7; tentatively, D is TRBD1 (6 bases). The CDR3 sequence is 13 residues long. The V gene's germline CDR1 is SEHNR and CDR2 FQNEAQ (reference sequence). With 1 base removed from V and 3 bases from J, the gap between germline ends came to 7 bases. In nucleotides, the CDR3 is TGTGCCAGCAGCTTAGAACAGGGCTACGAGCAGTACTTC. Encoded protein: CASSLEQGYEQYF.

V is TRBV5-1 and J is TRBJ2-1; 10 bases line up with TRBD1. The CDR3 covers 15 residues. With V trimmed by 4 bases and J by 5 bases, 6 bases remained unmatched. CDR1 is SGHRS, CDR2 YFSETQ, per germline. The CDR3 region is CASSRGQGSHNEQFF. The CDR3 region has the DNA TGCGCCAGCAGCAGGGGACAGGGGAGCCACAATGAGCAGTTCTTC.

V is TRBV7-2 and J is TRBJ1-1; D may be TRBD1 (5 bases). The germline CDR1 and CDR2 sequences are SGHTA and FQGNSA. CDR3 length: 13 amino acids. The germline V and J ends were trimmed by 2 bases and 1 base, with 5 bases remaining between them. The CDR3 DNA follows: TGTGCCAGCAGCTTAACAGGGAACACTGAAGCTTTCTTT. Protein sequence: CASSLTGNTEAFF. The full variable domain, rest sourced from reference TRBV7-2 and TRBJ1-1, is GAGVSQSPSNKVTEKGKDVELRCDPISGHTALYWYRQSLGQGLEFLIYFQGNSAPDKSGLPSDRFSAERTGGSVSTLTIQRTQQEDSAVYLCASSLTGNTEAFFGQGTRLTVV.

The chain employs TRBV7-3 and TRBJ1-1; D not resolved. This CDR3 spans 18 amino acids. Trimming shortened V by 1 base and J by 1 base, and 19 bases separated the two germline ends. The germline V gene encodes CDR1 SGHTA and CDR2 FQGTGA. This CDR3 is CASSLIIWCGSENTEAFF. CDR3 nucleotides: TGTGCCAGCAGCTTAATAATCTGGTGCGGCAGCGAGAACACTGAAGCTTTCTTT.

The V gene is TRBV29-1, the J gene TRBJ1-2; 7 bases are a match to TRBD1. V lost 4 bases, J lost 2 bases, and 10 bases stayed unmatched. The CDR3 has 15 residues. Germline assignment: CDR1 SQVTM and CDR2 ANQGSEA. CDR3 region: CSVVPLRQGNYGYTF. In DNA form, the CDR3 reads TGCAGCGTTGTACCCCTCCGACAGGGAAACTATGGCTACACCTTC. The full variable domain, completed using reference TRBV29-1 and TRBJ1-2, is SAVISQKPSRDICQRGTSLTIQCQVDSQVTMMFWYRQQPGQSLTLIATANQGSEATYESGFVIDKFPISRPNLTFSTLTVSNMSPEDSSIYLCSVVPLRQGNYGYTFGSGTRLTVV.

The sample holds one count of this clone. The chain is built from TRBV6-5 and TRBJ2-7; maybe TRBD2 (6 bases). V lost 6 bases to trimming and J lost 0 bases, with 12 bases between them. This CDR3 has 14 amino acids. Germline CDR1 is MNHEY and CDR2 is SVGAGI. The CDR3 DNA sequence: TGTGCCAGCAGGTGGGGGGTAAGCTCCTACGAGCAGTACTTC. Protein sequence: CASRWGVSSYEQYF.

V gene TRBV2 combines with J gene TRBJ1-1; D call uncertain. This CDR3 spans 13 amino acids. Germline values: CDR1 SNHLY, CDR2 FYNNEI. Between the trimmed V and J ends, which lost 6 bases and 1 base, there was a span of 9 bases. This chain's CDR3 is CASRVGRNTEAFF. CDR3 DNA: TGTGCCAGCAGGGTGGGAAGGAACACTGAAGCTTTCTTT.

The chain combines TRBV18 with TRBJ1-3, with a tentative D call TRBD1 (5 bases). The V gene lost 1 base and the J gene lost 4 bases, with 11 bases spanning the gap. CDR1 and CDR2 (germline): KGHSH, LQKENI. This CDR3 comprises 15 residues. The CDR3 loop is CASSPLGDGGNTIYF. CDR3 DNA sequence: TGTGCCAGCTCACCACTGGGGGATGGAGGAAACACCATATATTTT.

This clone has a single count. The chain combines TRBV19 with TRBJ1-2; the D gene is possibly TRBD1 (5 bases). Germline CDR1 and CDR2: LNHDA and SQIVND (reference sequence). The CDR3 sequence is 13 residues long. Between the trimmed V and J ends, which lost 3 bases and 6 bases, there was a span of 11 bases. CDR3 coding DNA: TGTGCCAGTAGTATTGGGGGTCTGAATGGCTACACCTTC. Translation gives CASSIGGLNGYTF.

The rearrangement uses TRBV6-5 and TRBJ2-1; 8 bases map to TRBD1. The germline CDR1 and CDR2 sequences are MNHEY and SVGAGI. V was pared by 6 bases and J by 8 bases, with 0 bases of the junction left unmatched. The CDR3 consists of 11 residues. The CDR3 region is CASRDRDEQFF. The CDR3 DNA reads TGTGCCAGCAGGGACAGGGATGAGCAGTTCTTC.

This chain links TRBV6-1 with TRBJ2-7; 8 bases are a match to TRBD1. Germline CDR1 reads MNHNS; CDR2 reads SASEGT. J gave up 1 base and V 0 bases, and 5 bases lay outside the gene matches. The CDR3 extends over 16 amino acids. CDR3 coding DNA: TGTGCCAGCAGTGAAGCGCCAGGGGGCGCGTCCTACGAGCAGTACTTC. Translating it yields CASSEAPGGASYEQYF.

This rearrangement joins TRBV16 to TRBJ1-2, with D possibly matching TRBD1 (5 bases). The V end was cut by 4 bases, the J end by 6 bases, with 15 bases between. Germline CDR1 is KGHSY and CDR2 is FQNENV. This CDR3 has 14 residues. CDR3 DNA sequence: TGTGCCAGCAGCCTACGGAGGGGACTGGATGGCTACACCTTC. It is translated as CASSLRRGLDGYTF.

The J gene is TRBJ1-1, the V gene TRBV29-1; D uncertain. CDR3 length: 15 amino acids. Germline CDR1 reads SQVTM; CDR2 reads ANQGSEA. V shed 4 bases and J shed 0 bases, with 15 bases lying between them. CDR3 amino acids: CSVGSPGGVNTEAFF. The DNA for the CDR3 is TGCAGCGTTGGGTCCCCGGGTGGGGTGAACACTGAAGCTTTCTTT.

CDR3 region: CSVEGVASGGYEQYF. As DNA, the CDR3 is TGCAGCGTTGAAGGAGTGGCTAGCGGGGGTTACGAGCAGTACTTC. V is TRBV29-1 and J is TRBJ2-7; 10 nucleotides line up with TRBD2. Trimming took 1 base from V and 4 from J; bases not matched to a gene: 7. The germline V gene encodes CDR1 SQVTM and CDR2 ANQGSEA. The CDR3 runs to 15 residues.

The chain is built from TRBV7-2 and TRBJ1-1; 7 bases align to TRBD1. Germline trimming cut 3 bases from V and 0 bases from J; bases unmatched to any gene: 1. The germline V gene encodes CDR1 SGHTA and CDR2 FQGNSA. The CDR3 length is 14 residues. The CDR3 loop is CASSLDRLNTEAFF. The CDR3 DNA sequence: TGTGCCAGCAGCTTGGACAGGCTGAACACTGAAGCTTTCTTT.

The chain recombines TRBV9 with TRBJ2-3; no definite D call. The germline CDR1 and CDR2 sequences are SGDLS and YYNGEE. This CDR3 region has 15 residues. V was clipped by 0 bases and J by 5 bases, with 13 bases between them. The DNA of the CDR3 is TGTGCCAGCAGCGTAGTTGGGCAAAAGGGAGATACGCAGTATTTT. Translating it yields CASSVVGQKGDTQYF.

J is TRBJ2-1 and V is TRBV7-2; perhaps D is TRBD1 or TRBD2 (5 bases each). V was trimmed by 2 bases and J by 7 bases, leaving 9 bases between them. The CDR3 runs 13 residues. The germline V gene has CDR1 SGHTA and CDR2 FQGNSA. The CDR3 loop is CASSLFGGNEQFF. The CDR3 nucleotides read TGTGCCAGCAGCTTATTTGGGGGTAATGAGCAGTTCTTC.